Listed here are 27 T cell receptor beta chains from one sample, sequenced in a study of cytomegalovirus exposure and HLA in healthy donors. In the PCR, 60 Vbeta and 13 Jbeta primers were used. The protocol was immunoSEQ multiplex PCR, while the TCRdb copy is restricted to in-frame clones and leaves out a portion. The sample holds 150,000 to 200,000 clones, just under 80% seen once. Sequenced input: PBMCs. These receptors all stem from a woman aged 30 to 39 in good health and CMV-seropositive.

The chain recombines TRBV27 with TRBJ1-1; D is uncertain. This CDR3 is 13 amino acids long. Trimming stripped 2 bases from V and 2 bases from J, with 6 bases between. Germline V lookup: CDR1 MNHEY, CDR2 SMNVEV (reference sequence). The CDR3 DNA reads as TGTGCCAGCAGTTTAACAGATAACACTGAAGCTTTCTTT. Protein product: CASSLTDNTEAFF.

This chain links TRBV6-6 with TRBJ2-7; D perhaps matches TRBD2 (6 bases). Trimming removed 6 bases from V and 4 bases from J, with 19 bases in between. Germline V lookup: CDR1 MNHNY, CDR2 SVGAGI (reference sequence). This CDR3 is built from 15 residues. CDR3 sequence (DNA): TGTGCCAGCAGACCCCCGGGACTGGCATCATACGAGCAGTACTTC. Translating gives CASRPPGLASYEQYF.

This clone was detected once. The chain couples TRBV9 to TRBJ1-4; D call uncertain. The CDR3 runs to 13 residues. Trimming took 0 bases from V and 6 from J, leaving 6 bases between them. Germline V lookup: CDR1 SGDLS, CDR2 YYNGEE. Here the CDR3 reads CASSVGRDEKLFF. As DNA, the CDR3 is TGTGCCAGCAGCGTAGGTCGCGATGAAAAACTGTTTTTT. The entire variable domain, with the rest obtained from reference TRBV9 and TRBJ1-4, is as follows: DSGVTQTPKHLITATGQRVTLRCSPRSGDLSVYWYQQSLDQGLQFLIQYYNGEERAKGNILERFSAQQFPDLHSELNLSSLELGDSALYFCASSVGRDEKLFFGSGTQLSVL.

This clone was seen a handful of times. The rearrangement uses TRBV6-5 and TRBJ2-7, with D unresolved. Germline V gene data show CDR1 as MNHEY and CDR2 as SVGAGI. V lost 0 bases, J lost 3 bases, and 9 bases lay in between. The CDR3 is made up of 14 amino acids. The CDR3, as DNA: TGTGCCAGCAGTTACTCGTCCCAGAACTACGAGCAGTACTTC. This encodes CASSYSSQNYEQYF.

The chain couples TRBV6-5 to TRBJ2-7; 11 bases align to TRBD2. This CDR3 comprises 14 residues. Germline V CDR1 and CDR2: MNHEY, SVGAGI. V lost 4 bases and J lost 4; bases outside the gene matches: 3. The CDR3 region has the DNA TGTGCCAGCAGTTTCGGGACTAGCGGTTACGAGCAGTACTTC. It yields the protein CASSFGTSGYEQYF.

V usage is TRBV5-1 and J usage is TRBJ1-4; 8 bases fit TRBD1. This CDR3 is built from 15 residues. Germline CDR1 and CDR2: SGHRS and YFSETQ. J was trimmed by 8 bases and V by 3 bases; bases with no gene match: 9. The DNA for the CDR3 is TGCGCCAGCAGCTCGATCGGGACAGGCGCCGAAAAACTGTTTTTT. Translation: CASSSIGTGAEKLFF.

The chain combines TRBV5-1 with TRBJ2-7, with TRBD1 matching over 7 bases. Germline V gene data show CDR1 as SGHRS and CDR2 as YFSETQ. J gave up 0 bases and V 0 bases, and 6 bases lay outside the gene matches. This CDR3 is 16 amino acids long. As DNA, the CDR3 is TGCGCCAGCAGCTTGGGGGCAGGGGGAATCTCCTACGAGCAGTACTTC. Residues: CASSLGAGGISYEQYF.

V gene TRBV7-9 combines with J gene TRBJ1-2, with 10 bases fitting TRBD1. CDR1 is SEHNR, CDR2 FQNEAQ, per germline (reference sequence). The CDR3 has 17 residues. With V trimmed by 7 bases and J by 3 bases, 14 bases remained unmatched. The CDR3 DNA sequence: TGTGCCAGCACCGCCGGTCCGACGACAGGGGGCCACTATGGCTACACCTTC. Amino acids: CASTAGPTTGGHYGYTF. Supplemented by reference TRBV7-9 and TRBJ1-2, the full variable domain reads DTGVSQNPRHKITKRGQNVTFRCDPISEHNRLYWYRQTLGQGPEFLTYFQNEAQLEKSRLLSDRFSAERPKGSFSTLEIQRTEQGDSAMYLCASTAGPTTGGHYGYTFGSGTRLTVV.

Only a few counts were recorded for this clone. CDR3: CASSERGTGELFF. In DNA, the CDR3 is TGTGCCAGCAGTGAGAGGGGGACCGGGGAGCTGTTTTTT. J is TRBJ2-2 and V is TRBV2; D perhaps matches TRBD1 (6 bases). CDR3 size: 13 residues. The V end lost 3 bases, the J end lost 5 bases, and 7 bases lay between the germline ends. Germline CDR1 and CDR2: SNHLY and FYNNEI.

CDR3 in amino acids: CASRRTFYNSPLHF. The CDR3 bases are TGTGCCAGCCGACGGACTTTCTATAATTCACCCCTCCACTTT. The chain uses TRBV6-4 and TRBJ1-6; D uncertain. Germline CDR1 reads MRHNA; CDR2 reads SNTAGT. CDR3 length: 14 residues. V was shortened by 8 bases and J by 3 bases, with 11 bases between the two germline ends.

The rearrangement joins TRBV29-1 to TRBJ1-1; 8 positions match TRBD1. The trim removed 6 bases at V and 11 bases at J, leaving 14 bases unmatched. CDR1 and CDR2 from the germline V gene are SQVTM and ANQGSEA. This CDR3 has 13 amino acids. The CDR3 sequence is CSVNRGSASGAFF. CDR3 DNA: TGCAGCGTGAACAGGGGGTCTGCGAGCGGGGCTTTCTTT. The whole variable domain, filled in from reference TRBV29-1 and TRBJ1-1, reads SAVISQKPSRDICQRGTSLTIQCQVDSQVTMMFWYRQQPGQSLTLIATANQGSEATYESGFVIDKFPISRPNLTFSTLTVSNMSPEDSSIYLCSVNRGSASGAFFGQGTRLTVV.

V is TRBV5-1 and J is TRBJ1-6; D is undetermined. Between the trimmed V and J ends, which lost 4 bases and 0 bases, there was a span of 14 bases. CDR1 and CDR2 (germline): SGHRS, YFSETQ. This CDR3 has 17 residues. The CDR3 spells CASSPGLTSSYNSPLHF. Written as DNA, the CDR3 is TGCGCCAGCAGCCCCGGACTCACGAGCTCCTATAATTCACCCCTCCACTTT.

The chain joins TRBV9 to TRBJ2-3, with 8 nucleotides matching TRBD1. The CDR3 runs 14 residues. Germline CDR1 reads SGDLS; CDR2 reads YYNGEE. V lost 7 bases, J lost 4 bases, and 8 bases stayed unmatched. The CDR3 DNA follows: TGTGCCAGCTCTGGACAGGGTTGGGCAGATACGCAGTATTTT. This encodes CASSGQGWADTQYF.

A single count supports this clone. The chain recombines TRBV28 with TRBJ1-1, with D perhaps matching TRBD1 (5 bases). The germline CDR1 and CDR2 sequences are MDHEN and SYDVKM. V lost 3 bases, J lost 4 bases, and 12 bases lay in between. The CDR3 spans 14 residues. For the CDR3, the DNA is TGTGCCAGCAGTTTGACGGGGGTCGGCACTGAAGCTTTCTTT. This codes for CASSLTGVGTEAFF.

The rearrangement joins TRBV4-1 to TRBJ2-5; D call uncertain. Trimming left V 4 bases short and J 0 bases short, with 18 bases between. CDR3 length: 17 residues. CDR1 is MGHRA and CDR2 is YSYEKL in the germline V gene. CDR3 bases: TGCGCCAGCAGCCTATACCCCCCCCAGCGCGACCAAGAGACCCAGTACTTC. It yields the protein CASSLYPPQRDQETQYF.

The chain recombines TRBV7-9 with TRBJ2-7, with 12 bases that match TRBD1. V shed 4 bases and J 2 bases; nucleotides not matched to a gene: 9. The CDR3 spans 17 residues. Germline V gene sequence: CDR1 SEHNR, CDR2 FQNEAQ (reference sequence). The CDR3 here is CASSSAGQGAPPYEQYF. DNA for the CDR3: TGTGCCAGCAGCTCCGCGGGACAGGGGGCTCCCCCCTACGAGCAGTACTTC.

This clone showed up just a few times. The CDR3 sequence: CASSVFGGYNEQFF. The DNA for the CDR3 is TGTGCCAGCAGCGTATTTGGAGGCTACAATGAGCAGTTCTTC. This chain joins TRBV9 and TRBJ2-1, with TRBD2 as a possible D gene (5 bases). CDR1 is SGDLS, CDR2 YYNGEE, per germline. The V and J ends lost 1 base and 3 bases respectively, with 8 bases between them. CDR3 length equals 14 residues.

The chain is built from TRBV4-3 and TRBJ1-2, with D unresolved. V gave up 0 bases and J gave up 4 bases, with 24 bases separating them. There are 19 residues in the CDR3. Germline CDR1 is LGHNA and CDR2 is YSLEER. The CDR3 sequence: CASSQDVPGMPKSPYGYTF. CDR3 sequence (DNA): TGCGCCAGCAGCCAAGATGTGCCCGGGATGCCGAAGTCTCCCTATGGCTACACCTTC.

The V call is TRBV15, the J call TRBJ1-4; a possible D gene is TRBD1 (5 bases). Germline V gene data show CDR1 as LNHNV and CDR2 as YYDKDF (reference sequence). Trimming pared 8 bases from V and 8 bases from J, leaving 9 bases between. The CDR3 spans 11 residues. For the CDR3, the DNA is TGTGCCACCGGGCGGGGCGAAAAACTGTTTTTT. Amino acid sequence: CATGRGEKLFF.

V gene TRBV4-1 combines with J gene TRBJ2-1; no definite D call. V lost 2 bases, J lost 7 bases, and 9 bases lay in between. Germline V lookup: CDR1 MGHRA, CDR2 YSYEKL. The CDR3 loop spans 13 amino acids. CDR3 loop: CASSQTIENEQFF. CDR3 in DNA: TGCGCCAGCAGCCAAACCATAGAGAATGAGCAGTTCTTC.

The CDR3 spells CASSQDFRDLSTDTQYF. The CDR3 nucleotides read TGCGCCAGCAGCCAAGATTTTCGGGACTTAAGCACAGATACGCAGTATTTT. This sequence joins TRBV4-1 and TRBJ2-3, with a weak D call TRBD2 (6 bases). The CDR3 has 17 amino acids. V was clipped by 0 bases and J by 0 bases, with 13 bases between them. Germline CDR1 MGHRA, CDR2 YSYEKL.

The DNA of the CDR3 is TGCGCCAGCAGCCAAGTGGTTCAGAACCCTAACTATGGCTACACCTTC. Protein: CASSQVVQNPNYGYTF. The gene calls are TRBV4-1 and TRBJ1-2; D uncertain. Per germline, CDR1 MGHRA and CDR2 YSYEKL. There are 16 residues in the CDR3. Trimming removed 1 base at V and 0 bases at J, with 12 bases between.

V and J are TRBV5-4 and TRBJ1-1, with TRBD1 as a possible D gene (5 bases). This CDR3 has 16 residues. Germline CDR1 reads SGHNT; CDR2 reads YYREEE (reference sequence). V lost 2 bases to trimming and J lost 4 bases, with 18 bases between them. CDR3 nucleotide sequence: TGTGCCAGCAGCTTTTGGCAGGGTGAAGCAACCACTGAAGCTTTCTTT. Residues: CASSFWQGEATTEAFF.

The V and J genes are TRBV28 and TRBJ1-6; perhaps TRBD1 as D (6 bases). This CDR3 is 14 amino acids long. CDR1 and CDR2 from the germline V gene are MDHEN and SYDVKM. Trimming pared 9 bases from V and 6 bases from J, leaving 15 bases between. This CDR3 is CASGRTAVNSPLHF. The CDR3, as DNA: TGTGCCAGTGGACGGACAGCTGTTAATTCACCCCTCCACTTT.

V is TRBV19 and J is TRBJ1-5; D not resolved. In germline, CDR1 is LNHDA, CDR2 SQIVND (reference sequence). The length of the CDR3 is 18 residues. The V gene lost 4 bases and the J gene lost 0 bases, with 19 bases spanning the gap. The CDR3 loop reads CASSTRYPRIYSNQPQHF. The CDR3, as DNA: TGTGCCAGTAGTACCCGTTATCCGAGGATTTATAGCAATCAGCCCCAGCATTTT.

A word on this clone: The junction shows a germline mismatch at one end, possibly a read error. This chain links TRBV7-7 with TRBJ2-1; TRBD2 matches 7 bases. CDR3 length: 15 amino acids. Germline V lookup: CDR1 SSHAT, CDR2 FNYEAQ (reference sequence). CDR3 region: CASSPIGTIGWEQFF. The CDR3 coding sequence is TGTGCTAGCAGCCCTATAGGGACTATCGGCTGGGAGCAGTTCTTC.

J is TRBJ1-5 and V is TRBV6-9; D is unresolved. This CDR3 region has 13 residues. The ends were cut back, 5 bases at V and 5 bases at J, with 10 bases in the middle. Germline-derived CDR1 and CDR2 are MNHGY and SVAAGI. For the CDR3, the DNA is TGTGCCAGCAGTAGTAGAGGAGATCAGCCCCAGCATTTT. It codes for CASSSRGDQPQHF.